Below are 14 T cell receptor beta chains sequenced from a single sample in a study of regulatory T cells in long-lasting Graves disease. HTBI primers from iRepertoire and Arm-PCR of CDR3 regions yielded the TCR beta libraries. TCRdb redid the calling of the multiplex PCR reads with MiXCR, one entry per CDR3 protein. The sample records 350,000 to 500,000 distinct CDR3 sequences, 11% to 15% being singletons. Time point specified: newly diagnosed GD, antithyroid drugs for less than 3 months. There was RNA extracted from PBMCs, and the TCR library was made from it. These data also formed part of another study, on T cells in Graves' hyperthyroidism and ophthalmopathy.

The material sequenced was peripheral blood mononuclear cells (PBMCs), taken at new diagnosis, from a patient treated with antithyroid drugs. The receptor set was obtained from a woman between 50 and 59 years old with Graves disease.

This clonotype came up a few times. The chain combines TRBV5-1 with TRBJ1-2; D gene unclear. Trimming removed 4 bases at V and 6 bases at J, with 10 bases between. Germline V CDR1 and CDR2: SGHRS, YFSETQ. CDR3 length: 12 residues. This chain's CDR3 is CASSEAQDGYTF. In nucleotides, the CDR3 is TGCGCCAGCAGCGAGGCCCAAGATGGCTACACCTTC.

This clonotype showed up just a few times. The CDR3 coding sequence is TGTGCCAGCAGCGGGTGGACGTTTTTGGGCACTGAAGCTTTCTTT. Its protein is CASSGWTFLGTEAFF. The chain has TRBV6-2 or TRBV6-3 and TRBJ1-1; the D is unclear. The V gene's germline CDR1 is MNHEY and CDR2 SVGEGT. The CDR3 covers 15 residues. Trimming pared 6 bases from V and 4 bases from J, leaving 18 bases between.

The genes are TRBV3-1 and TRBJ2-3; tentatively, D is TRBD2 (6 bases). The end of the DNA fits TRBJ2-5 better, so the J call may be wrong. CDR1 is LGHDT and CDR2 is YNNKEL in the germline V gene (reference sequence). The CDR3 loop spans 14 amino acids. For the CDR3, the DNA is TGTGCCAGCAGCGTCCGGAGTAGCGGAACTACCCAGTACTTC. Its protein is CASSVRSSGTTQYF.

This clonotype was seen a handful of times. The V and J genes are TRBV20-1 and TRBJ1-5; weak D call: TRBD1 (6 bases). In germline, CDR1 is DFQATT, CDR2 SNEGSKA (reference sequence). Trimming took off 1 base at V and 6 bases at J, with 19 bases between the two ends. This CDR3 contains 16 residues. The CDR3 DNA is TGCAGTGCTAGAGTTGTCCGGGACAACCGGTTTCAGCCCCAGCATTTT. This encodes CSARVVRDNRFQPQHF.

V usage is TRBV7-3 and J usage is TRBJ2-2; 10 nucleotides align to TRBD2. Germline V gene lookup returns CDR1 SGHTA and CDR2 FQGTGA. CDR3 size: 17 residues. V lost 5 bases and J lost 5; bases outside the gene matches: 11. CDR3 amino acids: CASSPSPSGSGTGELFF. The CDR3 bases are TGTGCCAGCAGCCCCTCCCCTAGCGGGAGCGGAACCGGGGAGCTGTTTTTT. The full variable domain, completed using reference TRBV7-3 and TRBJ2-2, is GAGVSQTPSNKVTEKGKYVELRCDPISGHTALYWYRQSLGQGPEFLIYFQGTGAADDSGLPNDRFFAVRPEGSVSTLKIQRTERGDSAVYLCASSPSPSGSGTGELFFGEGSRLTVL.

This clonotype was recorded a few times. One junction end disagrees with the germline gene, perhaps due to a read error. This rearrangement joins TRBV13 to TRBJ1-1; perhaps TRBD1 as D (6 bases). This CDR3 region has 17 residues. Germline CDR1 PRHDT, CDR2 FYEKMQ (reference sequence). The CDR3 sequence is CASSLGRTVLMNTEASF. The CDR3 DNA reads TGTGCCAGCAGCCTCGGGAGGACAGTCCTCATGAACACTGAAGCTTCCTTT. The full variable domain, completed using reference TRBV13 and TRBJ1-1, is AAGVIQSPRHLIKEKRETATLKCYPIPRHDTVYWYQQGPGQDPQFLISFYEKMQSDKGSIPDRFSAQQFSDYHSELNMSSLELGDSALYFCASSLGRTVLMNTEASFGQGTRLTVV.

Comments on this clonotype: This may come from a read error, since a much larger clone is one base off. This chain links TRBV2 with TRBJ2-5, with D tentatively TRBD2 (5 bases). The DNA end is more similar to TRBJ2-1, so the J call may be wrong. Germline V CDR1 and CDR2: SNHLY, FYNNEI. The CDR3 runs to 19 residues. CDR3 in DNA: TGTGCCAGCAGTGAAGCGCGACGGAGCAAAGAGGGTTTTTACAATGGGCAGTTCTTC. Protein sequence: CASSEARRSKEGFYNGQFF.

In this sample, this clonotype turned up many times. The V call is TRBV5-6, the J call TRBJ2-4; TRBD1 agrees at 8 bases. This CDR3 spans 13 amino acids. Unmatched junction bases numbered 4, after V lost 6 bases and J lost 5 bases. In germline, CDR1 is SGHDT, CDR2 YYEEEE. The CDR3: CASTLTGENIQYF. In DNA, the CDR3 is TGTGCCAGCACTCTGACAGGGGAAAACATTCAGTACTTC.

This clonotype was observed a handful of times. The V gene is TRBV6-1, the J gene TRBJ2-6; 7 positions agree with TRBD1. There are 16 residues in the CDR3. Germline V gene data show CDR1 as MNHNS and CDR2 as SASEGT. J lost 0 bases, V lost 5 bases, and 4 bases had no gene match. The CDR3 region is CASSRDRASGANVLTF. The DNA for the CDR3 is TGTGCCAGCAGTAGGGACAGAGCCTCTGGGGCCAACGTCCTGACTTTC.

This chain connects TRBV10-3 to TRBJ2-5, with 14 positions matching TRBD2. J gave up 4 bases and V 3 bases, and 4 bases lay outside the gene matches. Per the germline V gene, CDR1 is ENHRY and CDR2 is SYGVKD. The CDR3 consists of 16 residues. In DNA, the CDR3 is TGTGCCATCAGTGATGGGACTAGCGGGAGTGCAGAGACCCAGTACTTC. It is translated as CAISDGTSGSAETQYF.

This clonotype was seen repeatedly, ten times or more. This chain joins TRBV28 and TRBJ2-2, with 7 bases matching TRBD2. The germline V gene encodes CDR1 MDHEN and CDR2 SYDVKM. This CDR3 spans 16 amino acids. V gave up 0 bases and J gave up 5 bases; unmatched junction bases: 6. The CDR3 DNA follows: TGTGCCAGCAGTTTATGGAGTGGTAGCGGGACCGGGGAGCTGTTTTTT. Its protein product is CASSLWSGSGTGELFF.

Many counts were recorded for this clonotype. The chain joins TRBV28 to TRBJ2-7; tentative D call: TRBD1 (6 bases). V was clipped by 4 bases and J by 1 base, with 11 bases between them. This CDR3 comprises 14 residues. CDR1 MDHEN and CDR2 SYDVKM come from the germline V gene. The CDR3 coding sequence is TGTGCCAGCAGTTCCGGGACAACTTCCTACGAGCAGTACTTC. Its protein is CASSSGTTSYEQYF.

This clonotype was counted at least ten times. For the CDR3, the DNA is TGTGCCAGCAGCATCGTGGGGGGTCCCTACGAGCAGTACTTC. Residues: CASSIVGGPYEQYF. The chain employs TRBV11-2 and TRBJ2-7, with a tentative D call TRBD2 (6 bases). Trimming shortened V by 5 bases and J by 2 bases, and 13 bases separated the two germline ends. The germline V gene has CDR1 SGHAT and CDR2 FQNNGV. The CDR3 consists of 14 residues.

This clonotype showed up many times. The J gene is TRBJ1-1, the V gene TRBV27; D gene uncertain. The CDR3 runs 15 residues. The germline CDR1 and CDR2 sequences are MNHEY and SMNVEV (reference sequence). Between the trimmed V and J ends, which lost 5 bases and 1 base, there was a span of 14 bases. CDR3: CASSAPSAGNTEAFF. The CDR3, as DNA: TGTGCCAGCAGTGCCCCGTCGGCAGGGAACACTGAAGCTTTCTTT.